This passage covers 16 T cell receptor beta chains from one sample sequenced in a study of blood T cell repertoires in COVID-19. Method: immunoSEQ multiplex PCR; TCRdb's copy keeps in-frame clones and lacks some. The sample holds about 78,000 clones, 90% seen once. What was sequenced was peripheral blood. These TCRs come from a woman in her 50s in a cohort sampled during active COVID-19.

The chain combines TRBV5-1 with TRBJ2-5; 13 bases fit TRBD2. The CDR3 length is 15 residues. Looked up from germline, CDR1 is SGHRS and CDR2 is YFSETQ. V was pared by 2 bases and J by 7 bases, with 5 bases of the junction left unmatched. CDR3 loop: CASSFGTSGMGTQYF. CDR3 nucleotides: TGCGCCAGCAGCTTTGGGACTAGCGGGATGGGGACCCAGTACTTC.

The V call is TRBV5-1, the J call TRBJ2-7, with 8 bases matching TRBD1. This CDR3 is built from 16 residues. Per germline, CDR1 SGHRS and CDR2 YFSETQ. J lost 0 bases, V lost 5 bases, and 10 bases had no gene match. The CDR3 region is CASSQATGASSYEQYF. The CDR3 coding sequence is TGCGCCAGCAGTCAAGCGACAGGGGCCTCCTCCTACGAGCAGTACTTC.

This chain uses TRBV12-5 with TRBJ2-7; a possible D gene is TRBD1 (6 bases). The germline CDR1 and CDR2 sequences are LGHNT and FRNRAP. With 6 bases removed from V and 3 bases from J, the gap between germline ends came to 9 bases. This CDR3 comprises 12 residues. Here the CDR3 DNA reads TGTGCTAGTGGGAGGGGACACTACGAGCAGTACTTC. It encodes CASGRGHYEQYF.

The chain employs TRBV6-4 and TRBJ1-5, with D possibly TRBD1 on 5 matching bases. The CDR3 runs to 13 residues. CDR1 MRHNA and CDR2 SNTAGT come from the germline V gene. The ends were cut back, 4 bases at V and 4 bases at J, with 8 bases in the middle. The CDR3, as DNA: TGTGCCAGCAGTGTGGACATTAATCAGCCCCAGCATTTT. Protein sequence: CASSVDINQPQHF.

The rearrangement joins TRBV7-3 to TRBJ2-7; the D is unclear. This CDR3 contains 12 residues. With 7 bases removed from V and 4 bases from J, the gap between germline ends came to 11 bases. The germline CDR1 and CDR2 sequences are SGHTA and FQGTGA. The CDR3 spells CASIPEMYEQYF. The CDR3, as DNA: TGTGCCAGCATCCCGGAGATGTACGAGCAGTACTTC.

The chain couples TRBV3-1 (or the pseudogene TRBV3-2) to TRBJ2-1, with 14 bases lining up with TRBD2. CDR3 length equals 17 residues. Looked up from germline, CDR1 is LGHDT and CDR2 is YNNKEL (reference sequence). After removal of 9 bases from V and 0 bases from J, the junction contained 7 bases not matched to a gene. The CDR3 bases are TGTGCCAGTGCGGGACTAGCGGGGGTCAGCTCCTACAATGAGCAGTTCTTC. This codes for CASAGLAGVSSYNEQFF.

The chain uses TRBV6-5 and TRBJ2-7; 8 positions match TRBD2. After removal of 8 bases from V and 2 bases from J, the junction contained 5 bases not matched to a gene. The germline V gene encodes CDR1 MNHEY and CDR2 SVGAGI. The CDR3 has 13 residues. This CDR3 is CASHGGATYEQYF. In DNA form, the CDR3 reads TGTGCCAGCCACGGGGGGGCTACCTACGAGCAGTACTTC.

This clone was detected only once. The chain uses TRBV28 and TRBJ2-3; a weak D match, TRBD2 (6 bases). Germline assignment: CDR1 MDHEN and CDR2 SYDVKM. The CDR3 runs 15 residues. The V end was cut by 5 bases, the J end by 1 base, with 13 bases between. As DNA, the CDR3 is TGTGCCAGCAGTCACCGGGACTCCGGCACAGATACGCAGTATTTT. Its translation: CASSHRDSGTDTQYF.

A single count supports this clone. The chain employs TRBV6-1 and TRBJ2-7, with 10 nucleotides matching TRBD2. CDR3 length equals 15 residues. V shed 3 bases, J shed 3 bases, and the junction held 5 bases outside the gene matches. Germline loops: CDR1 MNHNS, CDR2 SASEGT. CDR3: CASSDGLAVSYEQYF. Here the CDR3 DNA reads TGTGCCAGCAGTGACGGACTAGCGGTAAGCTACGAGCAGTACTTC.

This chain links TRBV7-3 with TRBJ2-3; 12 nucleotides line up with TRBD2. The junction had 5 bases not matched to a gene; V was cut back by 3 bases and J by 7 bases. Germline loops: CDR1 SGHTA, CDR2 FQGTGA. The CDR3 sequence is 15 residues long. The CDR3 nucleotides are TGTGCCAGCAGCTTGACTAGCGGGAGCGGGTATACGCAGTATTTT. Translation gives CASSLTSGSGYTQYF.

The chain uses TRBV6-1 and TRBJ2-3, with a tentative D call TRBD1 (5 bases). Per the germline V gene, CDR1 is MNHNS and CDR2 is SASEGT. CDR3 length equals 14 residues. With 2 bases removed from V and 4 bases from J, the gap between germline ends came to 10 bases. The CDR3: CASSEQGRADTQYF. The CDR3, as DNA: TGTGCCAGCAGTGAACAGGGAAGGGCAGATACGCAGTATTTT.

The gene calls are TRBV12-3 or TRBV12-4 and TRBJ1-1; a weak D match, TRBD1 (5 bases). Trimming took 3 bases from V and 3 from J, leaving 8 bases between them. The CDR3 sequence is 13 residues long. The CDR3 is CASSLGRDTEAFF. CDR3 bases: TGTGCCAGCAGTTTGGGCAGGGACACTGAAGCTTTCTTT.

The chain uses TRBV9 and TRBJ2-3, with D perhaps matching TRBD2 (5 bases). Trimming cost V 4 bases and J 2 bases, with 14 bases left between them. The CDR3 runs 15 residues. CDR1 SGDLS and CDR2 YYNGEE come from the germline V gene. CDR3 protein: CASSPVGLITDTQYF. CDR3 bases: TGTGCCAGCAGCCCTGTCGGACTGATCACAGATACGCAGTATTTT. The whole variable domain, remainder taken from reference TRBV9 and TRBJ2-3, is DSGVTQTPKHLITATGQRVTLRCSPRSGDLSVYWYQQSLDQGLQFLIQYYNGEERAKGNILERFSAQQFPDLHSELNLSSLELGDSALYFCASSPVGLITDTQYFGPGTRLTVL.

V usage is TRBV27 and J usage is TRBJ2-7; tentative D call: TRBD2 (5 bases). The CDR3 has 15 amino acids. Germline loops: CDR1 MNHEY, CDR2 SMNVEV (reference sequence). V dropped 5 bases and J dropped 5 bases, with 19 bases sitting between them. This CDR3 is CASSAPSANGNEQYF. CDR3 DNA sequence: TGTGCCAGCAGTGCCCCGTCGGCCAACGGGAACGAGCAGTACTTC.

The chain combines TRBV12-3 or TRBV12-4 with TRBJ2-7; 8 bases align to TRBD1. The CDR3 runs to 13 residues. The junction had 6 bases not matched to a gene; V was cut back by 4 bases and J by 7 bases. In nucleotides, the CDR3 is TGTGCCAGCAGTTCCGACAGGGGATTTGAGCAGTACTTC. It encodes CASSSDRGFEQYF.

The rearrangement links TRBV5-6 to TRBJ1-2; 9 positions agree with TRBD1. From germline, CDR1 is SGHDT and CDR2 YYEEEE. This CDR3 contains 14 residues. Trimming took 4 bases from V and 1 from J; bases not matched to a gene: 2. The CDR3 nucleotides are TGTGCCAGCAGCCCGGGACAGGGTAACTATGGCTACACCTTC. It encodes CASSPGQGNYGYTF.